The T cell receptor beta chain under discussion was sequenced for a study of Graves' ophthalmopathy and Graves' hyperthyroidism. V lost 6 bases to trimming and J lost 4 bases; unmatched junction nucleotides: 11. This CDR3 spans 15 amino acids. This clonotype was counted at least ten times. Using RNA transcripts, the TCR beta CDR3 regions were amplified. First-round RT-PCR employed HTBI primers, with a second-round multiplex PCR after it. TCRdb processed the multiplex PCR reads anew with MiXCR; each CDR3 protein has one entry. The repertoire has fewer than 400,000 distinct CDR3 sequences, around 20% of them found once; the top ten carry about 1.4%.

This chain uses TRBV12-3 or TRBV12-4 with TRBJ1-1; 7 bases match TRBD1. The source of this sequence is a woman between 18 and 29 years old with Graves' ophthalmopathy. Sequences were obtained from peripheral blood. CDR3 in DNA: TGTGCCAGCAGCCGATGGCCGACAGGGAGCACTGAAGCTTTCTTT. It encodes CASSRWPTGSTEAFF.